The present T cell receptor (beta chain) was sequenced within a study (dated by TCRdb to 2016 to 2017). The germline V gene (reference sequence) provides CDR1 SEHNR and CDR2 FQNEAQ. Trimming removed 4 bases from V and 3 bases from J, leaving 21 bases between the germline ends. Including cysteine and phenylalanine, the CDR3 has 17 amino acids. The DNA shown is the 51-base CDR3, in frame from base 1. The library was made by RT-PCR. The run used an Illumina MiSeq. The public reads were run again by TCRdb, first through fastp at Q25 and then through MiXCR, and only productive beta chains were kept. Identical CDR3 proteins give one entry, which carries the most common genes and DNA. The sample records approximately 720,000 distinct CDR3 sequences, approximately 15% of which are singletons. Around 3.3% of the sample is in the top ten clones. This clonotype appeared a few times. Its antigen is currently not known. No base qualities exist here, and no much larger clone lies one base off it.

The sequence was collected from a female donor in good health, serving as a healthy control. Recombination linked TRBV7-9 to TRBJ1-1, and perhaps TRBD1 as D gene, on 5 matching bases. Sequenced sample: memory CD4+ T cells from blood. Here the CDR3 is given as CASSSPPGTASHTEAFF. The sequence in DNA is TGTGCCAGCAGCTCCCCCCCTGGGACTGCTAGCCACACTGAAGCTTTCTTT.